Included here is one T cell receptor beta chain sequence, with context. V was clipped by 4 bases and J by 0 bases, with 13 bases between them. The V gene's germline CDR1 is MNHEY and CDR2 SVGAGI. This CDR3 comprises 16 residues. The assay was immunoSEQ multiplex PCR, and TCRdb's table has in-frame clones only and misses some. The table records some 60,000 clones, roughly 92% of them present only once. The sample comes from a study of blood T cell repertoires in COVID-19. Looking at the study overall: The samples span acute and convalescent COVID-19 from the United States, Italy and Spain. The analysed material was cDNA or gDNA that came from T cells, B-cell-depleted T cells, or PBMCs.

The chain links TRBV6-5 to TRBJ1-3; D is perhaps TRBD1 (6 bases). This TCR was sampled from a human donor in a cohort sampled during active COVID-19. What was sequenced was peripheral blood. This chain's CDR3 is CASSLDRRHSGNTIYF. CDR3 DNA sequence: TGTGCCAGCAGTTTGGACAGACGCCACTCTGGAAACACCATATATTTT.